The rows below give T cell receptor beta chains drawn from one sample of a study of a mutant IDH1 vaccine in newly diagnosed glioma. The assay was immunoSEQ multiplex PCR, and TCRdb's table has in-frame clones only and misses some. The sample lists 50,000 to 65,000 clones; roughly nine tenths were seen once. Their antigen targets remain unknown. The specimen was PBMCs, collected from a glioma patient whose treatment included an IDH1 peptide vaccine. These receptors were taken from a man in his forties or fifties with glioma. Each CDR3 is given with its conserved first and last residue. D genes are given only for firm matches.

j_call d_call v_call cdr3_aa
TRBJ2-4 - TRBV7-2 CASSSLGPANIQYF
TRBJ1-4 TRBD1 TRBV7-9 CASSWGQVNNEKLFF
TRBJ2-4 TRBD2 TRBV19 CATSRPSGSAKNIQYF
TRBJ2-7 - TRBV9 CASSDVGYEQYF
TRBJ2-2 TRBD1 TRBV6-5 CASSYSRGQSTGELFF
TRBJ2-7 TRBD1 TRBV7-6 CASSTTRTGGKTYEQYF
TRBJ2-5 - TRBV18 CASSIEETQYF
TRBJ2-7 - TRBV4-3 CASSQGTASSYEQYF
TRBJ1-2 - TRBV19 CASSLQGDGYTF
TRBJ2-7 TRBD1 TRBV7-6 CASSVPGQGNEQYF
TRBJ2-3 TRBD2 TRBV18 CASSPGLAEADTQYF
TRBJ1-1 - TRBV2 CARDRNTEAFF
TRBJ1-2 - TRBV6-5 CASSLGRANYGYTF
TRBJ2-2 - TRBV19 CASTGLSNTGELFF
TRBJ2-7 - TRBV18 CASSPFGGTYEQYF
TRBJ2-7 TRBD1 TRBV9 CASSEGQGSYEQYF
TRBJ2-2 TRBD2 TRBV7-9 CASSFTSGSTTGELFF
TRBJ2-7 - TRBV9 CASSPTDPHYEQYF
TRBJ2-6 TRBD2 TRBV29-1 CSVVSRGEGANVLTF
TRBJ2-5 TRBD2 TRBV5-1 CASSTGLSLAGSETQYF
TRBJ2-7 TRBD2 TRBV28 CASSLKGLAEYF
TRBJ2-6 - TRBV29-1 CSVEDLEGTGANVLTF
TRBJ2-7 - TRBV27 CASSPSTPYEQYF
TRBJ2-1 TRBD1 TRBV18 CASLQGSYNEQFF
TRBJ2-6 TRBD1 TRBV11-2 CAGRDRANSGANVLTF
TRBJ2-1 TRBD2 TRBV4-3 CASSQGTRLAGVEQFF
TRBJ2-5 TRBD2 TRBV9 CASSPQPREVETQYF
TRBJ1-4 TRBD1 TRBV19 CASKGTGNEKLFF
TRBJ2-2 TRBD2 TRBV4-2 CASSQALGGEGIGELFF
TRBJ1-2 - TRBV14 CASSQGTYYGYTF
TRBJ2-1 - TRBV6-5 CASSARAVLGNEQFF